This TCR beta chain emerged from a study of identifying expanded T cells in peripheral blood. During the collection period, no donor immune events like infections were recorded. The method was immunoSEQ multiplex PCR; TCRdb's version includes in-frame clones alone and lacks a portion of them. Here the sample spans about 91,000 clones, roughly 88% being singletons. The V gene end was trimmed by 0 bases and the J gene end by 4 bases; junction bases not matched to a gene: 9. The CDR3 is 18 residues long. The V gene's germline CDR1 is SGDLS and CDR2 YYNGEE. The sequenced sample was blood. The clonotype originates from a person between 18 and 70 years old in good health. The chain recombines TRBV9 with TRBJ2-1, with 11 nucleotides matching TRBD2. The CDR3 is CASSVDGASGRIYNEQFF. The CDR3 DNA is TGTGCCAGCAGCGTAGATGGGGCTAGCGGGAGGATTTACAATGAGCAGTTCTTC.